This passage covers 7 T cell receptor beta chains from one sample sequenced in a study of beta chain features in type 1 diabetes. As every portion of the isolated RNA was reverse transcribed, the sequencing read expressed TCRB transcripts. Measured with immunoSEQ multiplex PCR; TCRdb has only the in-frame clones, and not every one. Of approximately 140,000 clones in the sample, 6.9% are singletons; the top ten hold about 1.4%. Sequencing was performed on central memory CD4+ T cells from blood. These receptors were collected from a woman aged 30 to 39 in good health.

This rearrangement joins TRBV19 to TRBJ1-2; TRBD1 aligns across 12 bases. Unmatched junction bases numbered 9, after V lost 5 bases and J lost 2 bases. Germline V gene data show CDR1 as LNHDA and CDR2 as SQIVND (reference sequence). This CDR3 is 17 amino acids long. The DNA for the CDR3 is TGTGCCAGTAGTGCGGGGACAGGGGGCTGGGGCAACTATGGCTACACCTTC. Protein: CASSAGTGGWGNYGYTF. The whole variable domain, filled in from reference TRBV19 and TRBJ1-2, reads DGGITQSPKYLFRKEGQNVTLSCEQNLNHDAMYWYRQDPGQGLRLIYYSQIVNDFQKGDIAEGYSVSREKKESFPLTVTSAQKNPTAFYLCASSAGTGGWGNYGYTFGSGTRLTVV.

This clone was detected a few times. CDR3 amino acids: CASSDLDSLGQETQYF. In DNA form, the CDR3 reads TGTGCCAGCAGCGACTTGGACAGTTTGGGTCAAGAGACCCAGTACTTC. The genes are TRBV9 and TRBJ2-5; a weak D match, TRBD1 (6 bases). The ends were cut back, 3 bases at V and 2 bases at J, with 17 bases in the middle. This CDR3 spans 16 amino acids. CDR1 SGDLS and CDR2 YYNGEE come from the germline V gene.

This clone was seen a handful of times. The chain carries TRBV27 and TRBJ2-1; 10 bases line up with TRBD2. This CDR3 has 17 residues. V trimming: 6 bases; J trimming: 5 bases; junction bases outside the gene matches: 13. In germline, CDR1 is MNHEY, CDR2 SMNVEV (reference sequence). The DNA for the CDR3 is TGTGCCAGCAGCTCCGGGCTAGCGGGAGACTTCAACAATGAGCAGTTCTTC. As protein: CASSSGLAGDFNNEQFF.

This clone was counted at least ten times. The chain joins TRBV2 to TRBJ2-3; D is undetermined. Trimming left V 5 bases short and J 5 bases short, with 11 bases between. CDR1 is SNHLY and CDR2 is FYNNEI in the germline V gene. The length of the CDR3 is 13 residues. For the CDR3, the DNA is TGTGCCAGCAGTCCGTTGACTCAAGATACGCAGTATTTT. It codes for CASSPLTQDTQYF.

The chain links TRBV5-1 to TRBJ2-3; 12 bases line up with TRBD2. This CDR3 contains 16 residues. In germline, CDR1 is SGHRS, CDR2 YFSETQ. The J segment lost 4 bases and the V segment lost 1 base, leaving 4 bases of the junction unmatched. CDR3 loop: CASSLLAGGPADTQYF. As DNA, the CDR3 is TGCGCCAGCAGCTTGCTAGCGGGAGGGCCCGCAGATACGCAGTATTTT.

This sequence joins TRBV14 and TRBJ2-5; the D gene is possibly TRBD1 (5 bases). The length of the CDR3 is 14 residues. Germline loops: CDR1 SGHDN, CDR2 FVKESK. V was clipped by 1 base and J by 4 bases, with 10 bases between them. CDR3 amino acids: CASSQGLRAETQYF. CDR3 DNA sequence: TGTGCCAGCAGCCAAGGTCTCAGGGCAGAGACCCAGTACTTC.

This clone was counted only a few times. The junction shows a germline mismatch at one end, possibly a read error. The V gene is TRBV29-1, the J gene TRBJ2-3; D remains ambiguous. This CDR3 is built from 11 residues. Germline V lookup: CDR1 SQVTM, CDR2 ANQGSEA. The CDR3 protein is CSLERSDTQYF. DNA of the CDR3: TGCAGCCTTGAAAGGAGCGATACGCAGTATTTT.